The source of this T cell receptor beta chain is a study of T-cell reconstitution after alpha-beta-depleted transplantation in children. Study outcomes and limitations: Reported findings indicate that, about two months after transplant, alpha-beta T cells came from several hundred expanded clones, which were derived from non-depleted graft cells. High day-60 TCRbeta diversity in some patients came from surviving recipient T cells and thymic progenitors. The authors attributed T-cell counts and diversity one year after transplant mostly to newly produced T cells.

Worth noting for this clonotype: Its antigen is still unknown.

The ends were cut back, 0 bases at V and 4 bases at J, with 15 bases in the middle. Germline V gives CDR1 SQVTM, CDR2 ANQGSEA. The CDR3 is made up of 16 amino acids. Library preparation (for TCRbeta) was performed with unique molecular identifiers. In TCRdb, the PCR reads were re-called with MiXCR into one record per CDR3 protein. Of hundreds of thousands of distinct CDR3 sequences in the sample, roughly 15% are singletons; the top ten hold 5%. This TCR was sampled from a male patient between 10 and 17 years old who had a stem cell transplant for acute lymphoblastic leukemia, so the T cells may come from the graft donor. The J gene is TRBJ2-2, the V gene TRBV29-1; D is unresolved. The input for sequencing was PBMCs, mostly from graft donor cells, taken 360 days after TCRalphabeta/CD19-depleted stem cell transplant. The CDR3 DNA is TGCAGCGTTGAAGATCTTATCGGGTCGCGCACCGGGGAGCTGTTTTTT. Amino acids: CSVEDLIGSRTGELFF.